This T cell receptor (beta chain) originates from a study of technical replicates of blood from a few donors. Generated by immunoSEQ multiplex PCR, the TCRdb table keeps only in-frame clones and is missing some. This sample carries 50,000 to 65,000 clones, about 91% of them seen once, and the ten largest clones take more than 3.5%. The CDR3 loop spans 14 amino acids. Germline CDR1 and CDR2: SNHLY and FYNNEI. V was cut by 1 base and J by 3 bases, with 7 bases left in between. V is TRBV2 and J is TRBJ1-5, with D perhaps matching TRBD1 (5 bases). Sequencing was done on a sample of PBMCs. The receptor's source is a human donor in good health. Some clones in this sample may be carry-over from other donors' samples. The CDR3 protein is CASSEGGPNQPQHF. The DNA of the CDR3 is TGTGCCAGCAGTGAAGGGGGCCCCAATCAGCCCCAGCATTTT.